This T cell receptor (beta chain) was profiled in a study of CD8 T cells in ankylosing spondylitis. Study findings and constraints: Reportedly, significant enrichment of disease-linked clones occurred in matched ankylosing spondylitis synovial fluid. A TCR beta motif made of fewer than ten highly homologous variants seemed typical of ankylosing spondylitis blood.

V lost 5 bases to trimming and J lost 5 bases, with 16 bases between them. The CDR3 is 14 amino acids. Germline V CDR1 and CDR2: MDHEN, SYDVKM. TCRdb redid the calling of the 5' RACE reads with MiXCR, one entry per CDR3 protein. The data show under 200,000 distinct CDR3 sequences, with 11% seen just once and almost 30% held by the top ten. Comment on this clonotype: The antigen remains unidentified.

Sequencing was carried out using blood, either unsorted or a sorted T cell fraction (not recorded which). The chain uses TRBV28 and TRBJ2-7; D may be TRBD1 or TRBD2 (5 bases each). This TCR came from a male donor with ankylosing spondylitis or in good health (not recorded which). CDR3 loop: CASSVGPRANEQYF. CDR3 in DNA: TGTGCCAGCAGTGTGGGACCAAGGGCCAACGAGCAGTACTTC. The whole variable domain, filled in from reference TRBV28 and TRBJ2-7, reads DVKVTQSSRYLVKRTGEKVFLECVQDMDHENMFWYRQDPGLGLRLIYFSYDVKMKEKGDIPEGYSVSREKKERFSLILESASTNQTSMYLCASSVGPRANEQYFGPGTRLTVT.